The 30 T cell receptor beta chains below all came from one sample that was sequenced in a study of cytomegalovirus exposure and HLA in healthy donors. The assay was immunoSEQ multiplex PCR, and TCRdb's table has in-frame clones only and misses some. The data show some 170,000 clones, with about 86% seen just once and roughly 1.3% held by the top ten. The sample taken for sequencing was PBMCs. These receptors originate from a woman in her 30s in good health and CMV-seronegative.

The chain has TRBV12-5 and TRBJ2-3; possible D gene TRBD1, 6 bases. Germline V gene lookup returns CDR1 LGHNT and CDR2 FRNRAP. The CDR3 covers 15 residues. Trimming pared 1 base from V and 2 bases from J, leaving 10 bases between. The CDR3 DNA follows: TGTGCTAGTGGTTTGGGTGACAGGATCACAGATACGCAGTATTTT. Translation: CASGLGDRITDTQYF.

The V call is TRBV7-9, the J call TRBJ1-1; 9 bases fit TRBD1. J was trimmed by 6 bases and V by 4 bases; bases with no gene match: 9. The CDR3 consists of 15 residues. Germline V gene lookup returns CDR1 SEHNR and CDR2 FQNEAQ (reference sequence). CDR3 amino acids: CASSSTGGAGAEAFF. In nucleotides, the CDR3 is TGTGCCAGCAGCTCCACAGGGGGCGCGGGAGCTGAAGCTTTCTTT.

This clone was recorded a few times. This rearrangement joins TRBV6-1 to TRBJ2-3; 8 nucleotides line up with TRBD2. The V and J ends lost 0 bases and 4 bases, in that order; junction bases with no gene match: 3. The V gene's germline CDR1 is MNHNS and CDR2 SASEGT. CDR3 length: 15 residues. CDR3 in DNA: TGTGCCAGCAGTGAAGCGGGCGGGGGGCCAGATACGCAGTATTTT. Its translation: CASSEAGGGPDTQYF.

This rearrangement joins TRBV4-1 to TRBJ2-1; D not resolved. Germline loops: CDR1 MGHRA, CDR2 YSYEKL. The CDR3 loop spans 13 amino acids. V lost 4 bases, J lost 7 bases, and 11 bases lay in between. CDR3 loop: CASSPRFVNEQFF. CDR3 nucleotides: TGCGCCAGCAGCCCCAGATTTGTTAATGAGCAGTTCTTC.

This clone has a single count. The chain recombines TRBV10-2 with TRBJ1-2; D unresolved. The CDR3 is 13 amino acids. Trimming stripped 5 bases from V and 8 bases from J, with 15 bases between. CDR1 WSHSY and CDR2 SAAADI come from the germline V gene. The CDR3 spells CASSNRGVGGYTF. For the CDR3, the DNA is TGCGCCAGCAGTAACCGCGGGGTCGGAGGCTACACCTTC.

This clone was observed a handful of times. CDR3 nucleotides: TGTGCCAGCAGCCCGAGCCCACTAGATTACTATGGCTACACCTTC. As protein: CASSPSPLDYYGYTF. This sequence joins TRBV11-2 and TRBJ1-2; no clear D. CDR3 size: 15 residues. Trimming removed 5 bases at V and 3 bases at J, with 16 bases between. The germline V gene has CDR1 SGHAT and CDR2 FQNNGV.

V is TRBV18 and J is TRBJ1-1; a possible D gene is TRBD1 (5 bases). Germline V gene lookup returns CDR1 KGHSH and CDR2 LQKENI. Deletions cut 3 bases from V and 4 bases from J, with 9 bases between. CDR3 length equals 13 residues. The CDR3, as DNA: TGTGCCAGCTCACCGGGGCTTAGCACTGAAGCTTTCTTT. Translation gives CASSPGLSTEAFF.

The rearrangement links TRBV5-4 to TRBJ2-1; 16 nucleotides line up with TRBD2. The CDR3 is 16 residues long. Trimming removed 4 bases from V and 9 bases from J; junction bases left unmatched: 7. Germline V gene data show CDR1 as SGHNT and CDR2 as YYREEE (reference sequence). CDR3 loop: CASSAGTSGGASEQFF. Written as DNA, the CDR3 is TGTGCCAGCAGCGCAGGGACTAGCGGGGGGGCCAGTGAGCAGTTCTTC.

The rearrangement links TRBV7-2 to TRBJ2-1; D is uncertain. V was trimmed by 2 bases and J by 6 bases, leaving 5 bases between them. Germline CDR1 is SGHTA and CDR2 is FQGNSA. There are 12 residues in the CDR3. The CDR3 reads CASSLLFNEQFF. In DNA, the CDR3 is TGTGCCAGCAGCTTATTATTCAATGAGCAGTTCTTC.

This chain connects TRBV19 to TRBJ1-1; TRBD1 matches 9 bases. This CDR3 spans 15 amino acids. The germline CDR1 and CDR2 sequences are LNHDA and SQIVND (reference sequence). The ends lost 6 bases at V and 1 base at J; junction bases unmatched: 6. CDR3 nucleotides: TGTGCCAGTAGACCTGGGGGACAGGGGAACACTGAAGCTTTCTTT. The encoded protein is CASRPGGQGNTEAFF.

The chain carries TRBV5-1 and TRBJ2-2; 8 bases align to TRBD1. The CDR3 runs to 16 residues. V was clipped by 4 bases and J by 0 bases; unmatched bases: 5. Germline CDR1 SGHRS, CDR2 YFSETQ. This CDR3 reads CASSPDRAANTGELFF. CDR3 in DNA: TGCGCCAGCAGCCCGGACAGGGCCGCGAACACCGGGGAGCTGTTTTTT.

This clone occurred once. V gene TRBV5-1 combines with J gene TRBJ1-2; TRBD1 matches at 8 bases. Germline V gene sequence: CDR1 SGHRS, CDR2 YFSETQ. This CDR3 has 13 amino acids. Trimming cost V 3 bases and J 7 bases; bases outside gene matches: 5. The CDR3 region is CASSSGTGGGYTF. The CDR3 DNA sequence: TGCGCCAGCAGCTCCGGGACAGGTGGTGGCTACACCTTC.

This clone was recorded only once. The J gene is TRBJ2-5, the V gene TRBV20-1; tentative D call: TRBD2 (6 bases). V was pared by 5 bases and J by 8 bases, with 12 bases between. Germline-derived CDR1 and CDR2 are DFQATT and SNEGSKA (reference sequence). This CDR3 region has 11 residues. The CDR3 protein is CSAPGGVTQYF. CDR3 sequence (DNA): TGCAGTGCTCCCGGGGGTGTCACCCAGTACTTC.

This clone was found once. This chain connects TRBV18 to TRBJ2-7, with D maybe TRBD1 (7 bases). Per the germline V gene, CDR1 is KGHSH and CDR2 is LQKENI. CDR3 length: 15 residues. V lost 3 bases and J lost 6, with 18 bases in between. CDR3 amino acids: CASSPEGQSKSEQYF. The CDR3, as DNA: TGTGCCAGCTCACCGGAGGGACAGTCAAAATCCGAGCAGTACTTC.

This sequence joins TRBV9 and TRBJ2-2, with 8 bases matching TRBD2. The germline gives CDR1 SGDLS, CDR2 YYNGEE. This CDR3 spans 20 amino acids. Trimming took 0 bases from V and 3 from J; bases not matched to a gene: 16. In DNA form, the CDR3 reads TGTGCCAGCAGCGTAGGCAGCGGGGGAATTCAGCTCCAGGACACCGGGGAGCTGTTTTTT. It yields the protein CASSVGSGGIQLQDTGELFF.

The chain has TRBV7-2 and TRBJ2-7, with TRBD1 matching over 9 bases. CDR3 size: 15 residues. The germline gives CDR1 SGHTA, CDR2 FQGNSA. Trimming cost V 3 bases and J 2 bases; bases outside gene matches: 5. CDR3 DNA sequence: TGTGCCAGCAGCTTTGACAGGGGGACCACCTACGAGCAGTACTTC. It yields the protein CASSFDRGTTYEQYF.

The CDR3 sequence is CASSQEGGGVDTEAFF. As DNA, the CDR3 is TGCGCCAGCAGCCAAGAGGGGGGGGGAGTAGACACTGAAGCTTTCTTT. This chain connects TRBV4-1 to TRBJ1-1; a weak D match, TRBD1 (5 bases). Germline CDR1 reads MGHRA; CDR2 reads YSYEKL. Trimming stripped 0 bases from V and 3 bases from J, with 14 bases between. This CDR3 has 16 residues.

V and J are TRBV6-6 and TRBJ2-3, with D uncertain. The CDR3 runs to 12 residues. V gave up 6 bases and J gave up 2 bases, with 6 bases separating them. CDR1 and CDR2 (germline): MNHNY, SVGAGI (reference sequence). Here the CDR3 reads CASSPNTDTQYF. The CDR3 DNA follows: TGTGCCAGCAGCCCAAACACAGATACGCAGTATTTT.

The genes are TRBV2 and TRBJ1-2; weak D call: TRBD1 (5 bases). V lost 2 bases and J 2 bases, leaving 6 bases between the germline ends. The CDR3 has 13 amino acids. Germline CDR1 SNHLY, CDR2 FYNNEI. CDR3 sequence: CASSENRNYGYTF. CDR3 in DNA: TGTGCCAGCAGTGAAAACAGGAACTATGGCTACACCTTC. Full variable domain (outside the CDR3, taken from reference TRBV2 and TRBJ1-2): EPEVTQTPSHQVTQMGQEVILRCVPISNHLYFYWYRQILGQKVEFLVSFYNNEISEKSEIFDDQFSVERPDGSNFTLKIRSTKLEDSAMYFCASSENRNYGYTFGSGTRLTVV.

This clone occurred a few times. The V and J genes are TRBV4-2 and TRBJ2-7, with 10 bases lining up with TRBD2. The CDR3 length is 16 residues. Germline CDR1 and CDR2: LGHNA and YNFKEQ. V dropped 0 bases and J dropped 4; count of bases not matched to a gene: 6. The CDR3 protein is CASSQEMGLAIYEQYF. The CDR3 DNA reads TGTGCCAGCAGCCAAGAAATGGGACTAGCGATTTACGAGCAGTACTTC.

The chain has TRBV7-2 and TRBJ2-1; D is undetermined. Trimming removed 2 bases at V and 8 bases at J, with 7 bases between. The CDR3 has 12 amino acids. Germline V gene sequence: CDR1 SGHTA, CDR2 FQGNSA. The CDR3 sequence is CASSLFRDEQFF. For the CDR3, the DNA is TGTGCCAGCAGCTTATTTCGGGATGAGCAGTTCTTC.

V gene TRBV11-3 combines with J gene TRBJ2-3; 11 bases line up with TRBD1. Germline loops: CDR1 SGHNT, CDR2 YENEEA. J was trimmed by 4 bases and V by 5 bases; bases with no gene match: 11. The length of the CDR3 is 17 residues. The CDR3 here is CASSTYFGTGGADTQYF. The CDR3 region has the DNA TGTGCCAGCAGCACTTATTTCGGGACAGGGGGGGCAGATACGCAGTATTTT.

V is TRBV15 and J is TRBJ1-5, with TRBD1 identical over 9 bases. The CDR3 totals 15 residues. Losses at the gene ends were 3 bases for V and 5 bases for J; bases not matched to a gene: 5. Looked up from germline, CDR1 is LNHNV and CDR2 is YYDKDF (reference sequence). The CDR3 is CATSSGQGLHQPQHF. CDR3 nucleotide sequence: TGTGCCACCAGCAGCGGACAGGGGCTTCATCAGCCCCAGCATTTT.

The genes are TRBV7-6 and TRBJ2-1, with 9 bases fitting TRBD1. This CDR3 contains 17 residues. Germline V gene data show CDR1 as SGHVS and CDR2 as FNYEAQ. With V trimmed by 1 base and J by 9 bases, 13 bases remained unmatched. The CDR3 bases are TGTGCCAGCAGCTTAGGGGCCCCGGGACAGGGATTTGGTGAGCAGTTCTTC. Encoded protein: CASSLGAPGQGFGEQFF.

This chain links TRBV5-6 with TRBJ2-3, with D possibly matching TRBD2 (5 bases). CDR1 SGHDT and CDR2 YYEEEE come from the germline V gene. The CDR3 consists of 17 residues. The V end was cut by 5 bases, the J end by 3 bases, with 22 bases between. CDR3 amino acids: CASSYRGFGGVTDTQYF. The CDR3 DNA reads TGTGCCAGCAGTTACAGAGGGTTCGGCGGTGTAACAGATACGCAGTATTTT.

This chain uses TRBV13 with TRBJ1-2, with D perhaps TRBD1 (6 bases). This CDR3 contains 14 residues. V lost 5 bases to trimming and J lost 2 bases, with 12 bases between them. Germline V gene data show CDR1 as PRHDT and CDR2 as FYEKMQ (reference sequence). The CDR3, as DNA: TGTGCCAGCAGCCCCAGGGGAACAAACTATGGCTACACCTTC. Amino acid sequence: CASSPRGTNYGYTF.

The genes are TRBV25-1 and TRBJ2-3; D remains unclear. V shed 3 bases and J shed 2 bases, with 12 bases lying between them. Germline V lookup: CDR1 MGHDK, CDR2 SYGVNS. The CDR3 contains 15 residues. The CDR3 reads CASSERKVDTDTQYF. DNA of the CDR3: TGTGCCAGCAGTGAGCGGAAGGTAGACACAGATACGCAGTATTTT. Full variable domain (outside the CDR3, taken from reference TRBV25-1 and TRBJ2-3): EADIYQTPRYLVIGTGKKITLECSQTMGHDKMYWYQQDPGMELHLIHYSYGVNSTEKGDLSSESTVSRIRTEHFPLTLESARPSHTSQYLCASSERKVDTDTQYFGPGTRLTVL.

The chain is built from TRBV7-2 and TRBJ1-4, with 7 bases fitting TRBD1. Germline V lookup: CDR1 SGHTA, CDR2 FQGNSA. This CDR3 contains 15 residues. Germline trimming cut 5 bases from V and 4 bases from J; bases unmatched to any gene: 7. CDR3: CASSTGTALNEKLFF. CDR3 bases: TGTGCCAGCAGCACGGGGACAGCCCTTAATGAAAAACTGTTTTTT.

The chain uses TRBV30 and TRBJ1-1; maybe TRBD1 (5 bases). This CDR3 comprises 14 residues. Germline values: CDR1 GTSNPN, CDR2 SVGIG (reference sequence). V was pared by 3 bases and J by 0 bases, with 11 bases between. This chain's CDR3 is CAWRVGLVNTEAFF. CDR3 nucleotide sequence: TGTGCCTGGAGGGTGGGGCTGGTGAACACTGAAGCTTTCTTT.

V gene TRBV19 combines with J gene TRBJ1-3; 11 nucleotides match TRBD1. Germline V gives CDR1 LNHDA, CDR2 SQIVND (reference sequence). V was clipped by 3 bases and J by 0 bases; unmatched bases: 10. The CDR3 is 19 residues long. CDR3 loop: CASSIPGQGDVGSGNTIYF. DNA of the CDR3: TGTGCCAGTAGTATTCCGGGACAGGGGGATGTTGGCTCTGGAAACACCATATATTTT. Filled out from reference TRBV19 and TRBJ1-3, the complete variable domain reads DGGITQSPKYLFRKEGQNVTLSCEQNLNHDAMYWYRQDPGQGLRLIYYSQIVNDFQKGDIAEGYSVSREKKESFPLTVTSAQKNPTAFYLCASSIPGQGDVGSGNTIYFGEGSWLTVV.